The clone carrying this T cell receptor beta chain turned up a few times. What it binds is not known. Between the trimmed V and J ends, which lost 1 base and 0 bases, there was a span of 7 bases. The CDR3 covers 15 residues. The V gene's germline CDR1 is LNHDA and CDR2 SQIVND (reference sequence). Amplification targeted TCR beta CDR3 regions from RNA transcripts. During a first-round RT-PCR of the TCR CDR3, the HTBI primer set was used. TCRdb redid the calling of the multiplex PCR reads with MiXCR, one entry per CDR3 protein. This table holds 550,000 to 650,000 distinct CDR3 sequences, 11% to 15% found once. This specimen belongs to a study of T cells in Graves' hyperthyroidism and ophthalmopathy. Points from the study as a whole: Peripheral blood also featured most of the thyroid clonotypes expanded above 0.001. Ophthalmopathy, as predicted by the model, came a median roughly 6.5 months after the prediction.

The clonotype comes from a young woman with Graves' hyperthyroidism that later progressed to Graves' ophthalmopathy. Sequencing input: blood. The chain employs TRBV19 and TRBJ2-1, with D uncertain. In DNA, the CDR3 is TGTGCCAGTAGTATAGGAGATATCTCCTACAATGAGCAGTTCTTC. Protein sequence: CASSIGDISYNEQFF.